These 28 T cell receptor beta chains were all obtained from the same sample, sequenced in a study of response to subunit inactivated influenza vaccine. TCRdb re-called the RT-PCR reads with MiXCR, one entry per CDR3 protein. The profile covers more than 450,000 distinct CDR3 sequences, with approximately 12% appearing a single time and about a tenth taken by the ten largest. The sequencing here drew on PBMCs from blood, taken on the day of vaccination. The receptors shown here come from a man aged 50 to 60 who received an inactivated influenza vaccine.

This clonotype was detected a few times. The chain has TRBV29-1 and TRBJ2-5; D might be TRBD1 (6 bases). This CDR3 is built from 13 residues. Trimming cost V 5 bases and J 2 bases, with 12 bases left between them. Looked up from germline, CDR1 is SQVTM and CDR2 is ANQGSEA. The chain's CDR3 is CSVRRTAQETQYF. The CDR3 region has the DNA TGCAGCGTTCGTCGGACAGCACAAGAGACCCAGTACTTC. The entire variable domain, with the rest obtained from reference TRBV29-1 and TRBJ2-5, is as follows: SAVISQKPSRDICQRGTSLTIQCQVDSQVTMMFWYRQQPGQSLTLIATANQGSEATYESGFVIDKFPISRPNLTFSTLTVSNMSPEDSSIYLCSVRRTAQETQYFGPGTRLLVL.

V and J are TRBV28 and TRBJ2-3; the match to TRBD2 covers 10 bases. Germline V lookup: CDR1 MDHEN, CDR2 SYDVKM. J gave up 2 bases and V 3 bases, and 5 bases lay outside the gene matches. This CDR3 is built from 16 residues. CDR3 loop: CASSFRLAGVTDTQYF. CDR3 bases: TGTGCCAGCAGTTTTCGGCTAGCGGGAGTCACAGATACGCAGTATTTT.

This sequence joins TRBV4-3 and TRBJ2-4; either TRBD1 or TRBD2 may supply D (5 bases each). The germline gives CDR1 LGHNA, CDR2 YSLEER. The CDR3 consists of 17 residues. Trimming shortened V by 4 bases and J by 2 bases, and 18 bases separated the two germline ends. The CDR3 bases are TGCGCCAGCAGCCGGGCCGGGACCTCGTATCCCAAAAACATTCAGTACTTC. Its translation is CASSRAGTSYPKNIQYF.

V is TRBV28 and J is TRBJ2-3; D unclear. The CDR3 runs 14 residues. CDR1 and CDR2 (germline): MDHEN, SYDVKM. Trimming shortened V by 6 bases and J by 2 bases, and 12 bases separated the two germline ends. CDR3 protein: CASRGLGSTDTQYF. CDR3 in DNA: TGTGCCAGCAGGGGCCTCGGGTCCACAGATACGCAGTATTTT.

This clonotype was seen a few times. V and J are TRBV29-1 and TRBJ2-7; TRBD1 is a possible D gene (6 bases). Germline-derived CDR1 and CDR2 are SQVTM and ANQGSEA. This CDR3 comprises 12 residues. V was pared by 6 bases and J by 0 bases, with 9 bases between. This chain's CDR3 is CSVGDNSYEQYF. For the CDR3, the DNA is TGCAGCGTGGGGGACAACTCCTACGAGCAGTACTTC.

The J gene is TRBJ1-1, the V gene TRBV30, with D unclear. CDR3 length equals 14 residues. Germline V gene lookup returns CDR1 GTSNPN and CDR2 SVGIG (reference sequence). V lost 2 bases to trimming and J lost 6 bases, with 16 bases between them. CDR3 nucleotide sequence: TGTGCCTGGAGTATAGAAGGGTGGCGGGCTGAAGCTTTCTTT. Translated, it gives CAWSIEGWRAEAFF.

This chain links TRBV7-8 with TRBJ2-7, with D maybe TRBD2 (5 bases). Germline V CDR1 and CDR2: SGHVS, FQNEAQ. Trimming removed 5 bases from V and 4 bases from J, with 18 bases in between. The length of the CDR3 is 15 residues. The CDR3 loop is CASSPVRLAWYEQYF. In DNA form, the CDR3 reads TGTGCCAGCAGCCCAGTCAGGCTAGCCTGGTACGAGCAGTACTTC.

This clonotype was observed many times. The CDR3 DNA reads as TGCGCCAGCAGCTTGAACTCCGTGGCGAACACCGGGGAGCTGTTTTTT. Its translation is CASSLNSVANTGELFF. This chain uses TRBV5-1 with TRBJ2-2; D ambiguous. The CDR3 has 16 amino acids. Trimming pared 1 base from V and 0 bases from J, leaving 10 bases between. Germline loops: CDR1 SGHRS, CDR2 YFSETQ.

In its sample, this clonotype was seen a few times. The chain joins TRBV6-5 to TRBJ1-1, with 8 bases identical to TRBD1. J was trimmed by 4 bases and V by 4 bases; bases with no gene match: 2. Germline V gene sequence: CDR1 MNHEY, CDR2 SVGAGI. CDR3 size: 13 residues. The CDR3 loop reads CASSSGGFTEAFF. The CDR3 DNA sequence: TGTGCCAGCAGTTCAGGGGGCTTCACTGAAGCTTTCTTT.

The sample holds a few counts of this clonotype. This rearrangement joins TRBV4-2 to TRBJ2-2; 9 nucleotides line up with TRBD2. The V and J ends lost 6 bases and 5 bases, in that order; junction bases with no gene match: 13. The length of the CDR3 is 17 residues. Per germline, CDR1 LGHNA and CDR2 YNFKEQ. The CDR3 loop is CASRRGAGGPITGELFF. The CDR3 DNA reads TGTGCCAGCAGGAGAGGCGCGGGAGGGCCGATTACCGGGGAGCTGTTTTTT.

V gene TRBV19 combines with J gene TRBJ2-7; 7 nucleotides line up with TRBD2. The germline CDR1 and CDR2 sequences are LNHDA and SQIVND (reference sequence). This CDR3 is 13 amino acids long. The ends lost 7 bases at V and 2 bases at J; junction bases unmatched: 5. The CDR3 is CASKASGTYEQYF. In nucleotides, the CDR3 is TGTGCCAGTAAAGCTAGCGGAACCTACGAGCAGTACTTC.

This clonotype appeared a few times. The rearrangement joins TRBV27 to TRBJ2-7; 9 bases are shared with TRBD1. Per the germline V gene, CDR1 is MNHEY and CDR2 is SMNVEV (reference sequence). The CDR3 contains 14 residues. V was pared by 1 base and J by 3 bases, with 1 base of the junction left unmatched. This CDR3 is CASSLYRGHYEQYF. The CDR3 DNA follows: TGTGCCAGCAGTTTATACAGGGGGCACTACGAGCAGTACTTC.

The chain couples TRBV25-1 to TRBJ2-1; D unresolved. The V and J ends lost 3 bases and 0 bases respectively, with 9 bases between them. The CDR3 loop spans 15 amino acids. Germline values: CDR1 MGHDK, CDR2 SYGVNS. The CDR3, as DNA: TGTGCCAGCAGTGAGACCCGGAGCTCCTACAATGAGCAGTTCTTC. It codes for CASSETRSSYNEQFF. The whole variable domain, filled in from reference TRBV25-1 and TRBJ2-1, reads EADIYQTPRYLVIGTGKKITLECSQTMGHDKMYWYQQDPGMELHLIHYSYGVNSTEKGDLSSESTVSRIRTEHFPLTLESARPSHTSQYLCASSETRSSYNEQFFGPGTRLTVL.

This clonotype was observed many times. The rearrangement joins TRBV7-9 to TRBJ2-3; D may be TRBD2 (5 bases). V lost 5 bases and J lost 1, with 16 bases in between. The CDR3 contains 16 residues. Germline V gene lookup returns CDR1 SEHNR and CDR2 FQNEAQ (reference sequence). This CDR3 is CASSQREFGGTDTQYF. In nucleotides, the CDR3 is TGTGCCAGCAGCCAGAGGGAGTTCGGAGGCACAGATACGCAGTATTTT.

A single count supports this clonotype. The chain carries TRBV30 and TRBJ1-1, with 7 bases matching TRBD1. V shed 4 bases, J shed 7 bases, and the junction held 12 bases outside the gene matches. CDR1 and CDR2 from the germline V gene are GTSNPN and SVGIG (reference sequence). The CDR3 is 14 residues long. CDR3 residues: CAWNQDRLGGEAFF. The CDR3 region has the DNA TGTGCCTGGAATCAGGACAGGTTGGGAGGTGAAGCTTTCTTT.

This chain links TRBV7-2 with TRBJ1-5; a weak D match, TRBD1 (5 bases). The germline V gene has CDR1 SGHTA and CDR2 FQGNSA. This CDR3 spans 14 amino acids. The ends were cut back, 1 base at V and 6 bases at J, with 10 bases in the middle. DNA for the CDR3: TGTGCCAGCAGCTTAGGGGGTAGGGGTCAGCCCCAGCATTTT. Amino acid sequence: CASSLGGRGQPQHF.

Only a few counts were recorded for this clonotype. The chain is built from TRBV25-1 and TRBJ1-1; possible D gene TRBD1, 6 bases. CDR3 length: 16 amino acids. Germline assignment: CDR1 MGHDK and CDR2 SYGVNS. V was trimmed by 3 bases and J by 3 bases, leaving 17 bases between them. In DNA, the CDR3 is TGTGCCAGCAGTGACCTAAGGATGGAGGGGGACACTGAAGCTTTCTTT. It encodes CASSDLRMEGDTEAFF. The full variable domain, completed using reference TRBV25-1 and TRBJ1-1, is EADIYQTPRYLVIGTGKKITLECSQTMGHDKMYWYQQDPGMELHLIHYSYGVNSTEKGDLSSESTVSRIRTEHFPLTLESARPSHTSQYLCASSDLRMEGDTEAFFGQGTRLTVV.

There are a few counts of this clonotype. The chain combines TRBV6-5 with TRBJ1-2; perhaps TRBD1 as D (6 bases). Germline CDR1 is MNHEY and CDR2 is SVGAGI. The ends were cut back, 2 bases at V and 8 bases at J, with 18 bases in the middle. This CDR3 comprises 15 residues. In nucleotides, the CDR3 is TGTGCCAGCAGTTACCAAAACGGGGGGGCTGGAGGCTACACCTTC. Its protein is CASSYQNGGAGGYTF.

The V call is TRBV12-3 or TRBV12-4, the J call TRBJ1-5; tentative D call: TRBD1 (6 bases). V lost 1 base and J lost 10, with 20 bases in between. CDR3 size: 16 residues. The CDR3 region is CASSLGVQLGGRPQHF. In DNA form, the CDR3 reads TGTGCCAGCAGTTTAGGGGTCCAGTTAGGGGGTAGACCCCAGCATTTT.

The chain has TRBV30 and TRBJ1-6; D gene uncertain. V was trimmed by 1 base and J by 5 bases, leaving 12 bases between them. The germline gives CDR1 GTSNPN, CDR2 SVGIG (reference sequence). The CDR3 extends over 15 amino acids. The CDR3 protein is CAWSAPTVDNSPLHF. The CDR3 bases are TGTGCCTGGAGTGCCCCAACAGTGGATAATTCACCCCTCCACTTT.

This clonotype was seen many times. The chain combines TRBV5-6 with TRBJ1-1; 7 bases line up with TRBD1. The V and J ends lost 4 bases and 6 bases, in that order; junction bases with no gene match: 6. In germline, CDR1 is SGHDT, CDR2 YYEEEE. This CDR3 has 13 residues. The CDR3 DNA reads as TGTGCCAGCAGCCTGACAGGGATCCCTGAAGCTTTCTTT. Its translation is CASSLTGIPEAFF.

V is TRBV2 and J is TRBJ2-7; D not certain. Trimming took 7 bases from V and 7 from J, leaving 17 bases between them. Germline CDR1 reads SNHLY; CDR2 reads FYNNEI. The CDR3 extends over 13 amino acids. The CDR3 DNA sequence: TGTGCCAGCACGGTAACCCCCGCTGGGGAGCAGTACTTC. This codes for CASTVTPAGEQYF.

This clonotype has only a few counts. The chain carries TRBV20-1 and TRBJ1-5; D is ambiguous. This CDR3 is built from 15 residues. Germline V gives CDR1 DFQATT, CDR2 SNEGSKA (reference sequence). The V and J ends lost 0 bases and 1 base respectively, with 10 bases between them. CDR3 nucleotides: TGCAGTGCTAGAGAGGGCGGCCGGAGCAATCAGCCCCAGCATTTT. This gives the protein CSAREGGRSNQPQHF.

This rearrangement joins TRBV20-1 to TRBJ2-6; possibly TRBD1 for D (5 bases). The CDR3 runs to 15 residues. Looked up from germline, CDR1 is DFQATT and CDR2 is SNEGSKA (reference sequence). V lost 6 bases to trimming and J lost 0 bases, with 12 bases between them. CDR3 coding DNA: TGCAGTGCCGTCACAGGTTCCTCTGGGGCCAACGTCCTGACTTTC. Translation gives CSAVTGSSGANVLTF.

The V gene is TRBV5-1, the J gene TRBJ2-2, with D perhaps matching TRBD1 (6 bases). CDR3 size: 14 residues. CDR1 and CDR2 from the germline V gene are SGHRS and YFSETQ. The V end lost 0 bases, the J end lost 6 bases, and 9 bases lay between the germline ends. CDR3 DNA sequence: TGCGCCAGCAGCTTGGATGGGGGCCCCGGGGAGCTGTTTTTT. Its protein product is CASSLDGGPGELFF.

The chain links TRBV5-6 to TRBJ2-1; 14 nucleotides align to TRBD2. The CDR3 spans 15 residues. Trimming cost V 3 bases and J 10 bases; bases outside gene matches: 6. The germline V gene has CDR1 SGHDT and CDR2 YYEEEE. CDR3 nucleotides: TGTGCCAGCAGCTCGGGACTAGCGGGAGAAACGGAGCAGTTCTTC. Encoded protein: CASSSGLAGETEQFF. The whole variable domain, remainder taken from reference TRBV5-6 and TRBJ2-1, is DAGVTQSPTHLIKTRGQQVTLRCSPKSGHDTVSWYQQALGQGPQFIFQYYEEEERQRGNFPDRFSGHQFPNYSSELNVNALLLGDSALYLCASSSGLAGETEQFFGPGTRLTVL.

CDR3 bases: TGCAGCGTTGAAGATCACGGCAGGGGAAGGAATGGCTACACCTTC. Translation gives CSVEDHGRGRNGYTF. This chain joins TRBV29-1 and TRBJ1-2, with D perhaps matching TRBD1 (6 bases). CDR1 is SQVTM and CDR2 is ANQGSEA in the germline V gene. This CDR3 region has 15 residues. The V end lost 0 bases, the J end lost 6 bases, and 17 bases lay between the germline ends.

The rearrangement uses TRBV18 and TRBJ2-1; 9 bases fit TRBD2. The CDR3 consists of 15 residues. V trimming: 2 bases; J trimming: 9 bases; junction bases outside the gene matches: 8. The germline gives CDR1 KGHSH, CDR2 LQKENI. CDR3 bases: TGTGCCAGCTCACCAGGGGCTAGCGGGGTCGGTGAGCAGTTCTTC. Its protein product is CASSPGASGVGEQFF.